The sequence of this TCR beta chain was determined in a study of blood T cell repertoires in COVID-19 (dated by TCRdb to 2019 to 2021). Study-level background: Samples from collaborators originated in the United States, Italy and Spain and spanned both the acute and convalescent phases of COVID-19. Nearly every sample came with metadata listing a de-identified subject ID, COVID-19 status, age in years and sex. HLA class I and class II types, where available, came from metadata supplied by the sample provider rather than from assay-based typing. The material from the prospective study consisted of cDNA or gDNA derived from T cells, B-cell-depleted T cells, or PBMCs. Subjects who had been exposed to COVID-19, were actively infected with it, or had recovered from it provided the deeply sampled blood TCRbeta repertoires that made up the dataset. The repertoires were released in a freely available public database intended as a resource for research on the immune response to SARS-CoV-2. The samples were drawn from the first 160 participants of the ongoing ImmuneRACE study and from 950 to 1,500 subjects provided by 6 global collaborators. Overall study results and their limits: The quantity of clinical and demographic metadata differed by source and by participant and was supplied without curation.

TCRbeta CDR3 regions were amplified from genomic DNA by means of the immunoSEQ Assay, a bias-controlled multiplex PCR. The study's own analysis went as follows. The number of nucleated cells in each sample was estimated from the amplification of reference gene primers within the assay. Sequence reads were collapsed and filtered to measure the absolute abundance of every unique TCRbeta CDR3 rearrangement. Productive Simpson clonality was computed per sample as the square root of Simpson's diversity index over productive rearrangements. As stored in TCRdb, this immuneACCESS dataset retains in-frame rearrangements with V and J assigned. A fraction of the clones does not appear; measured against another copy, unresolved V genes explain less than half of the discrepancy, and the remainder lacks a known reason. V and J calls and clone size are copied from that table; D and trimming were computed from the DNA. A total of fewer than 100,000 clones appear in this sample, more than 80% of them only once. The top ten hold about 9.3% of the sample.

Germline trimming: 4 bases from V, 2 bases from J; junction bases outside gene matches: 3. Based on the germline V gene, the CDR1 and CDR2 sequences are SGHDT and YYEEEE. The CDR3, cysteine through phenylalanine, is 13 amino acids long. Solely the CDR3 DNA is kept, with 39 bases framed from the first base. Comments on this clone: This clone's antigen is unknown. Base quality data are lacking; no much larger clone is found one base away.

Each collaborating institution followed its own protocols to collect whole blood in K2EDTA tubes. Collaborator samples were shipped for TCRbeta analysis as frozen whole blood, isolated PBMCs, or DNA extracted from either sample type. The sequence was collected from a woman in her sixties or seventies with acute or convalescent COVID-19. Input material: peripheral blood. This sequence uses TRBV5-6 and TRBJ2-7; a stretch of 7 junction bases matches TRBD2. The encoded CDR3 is CASSPGLTYEQYF. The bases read TGTGCCAGCAGCCCGGGACTAACCTACGAGCAGTACTTC.